Below, 19 T cell receptor beta chains from the same sample are listed, as sequenced in a study of T cell changes during pregnancy in multiple sclerosis. TCRdb's table, derived via immunoSEQ multiplex PCR, lists solely in-frame clones and lacks some. The sample consists of approximately 130,000 clones, under 95% of them appearing once. The sample was peripheral blood, taken before pregnancy. The origin of the receptors is a female donor with multiple sclerosis, enrolled in a pregnancy study.

The rearrangement uses TRBV11-2 and TRBJ2-5; 11 bases agree with TRBD1. Germline CDR1 and CDR2: SGHAT and FQNNGV. V was pared by 5 bases and J by 5 bases, with 7 bases of the junction left unmatched. The CDR3 consists of 15 residues. The CDR3 region is CASSPRTGGGETQYF. The CDR3 DNA is TGTGCCAGCAGCCCAAGGACAGGGGGCGGGGAGACCCAGTACTTC.

The V and J genes are TRBV15 and TRBJ2-1, with D possibly being TRBD1 (5 bases). V was pared by 4 bases and J by 15 bases, with 19 bases between. There are 13 residues in the CDR3. Per the germline V gene, CDR1 is LNHNV and CDR2 is YYDKDF (reference sequence). CDR3 protein: CATSMLGAVGPFF. CDR3 in DNA: TGTGCCACCAGCATGCTTGGGGCGGTTGGGCCGTTCTTC.

Written as DNA, the CDR3 is TGTGCCAGCAGTTTATCGTGGGATACAGGGGGCTCCTACGAGCAGTACTTC. It specifies CASSLSWDTGGSYEQYF. The V and J genes are TRBV27 and TRBJ2-7; 8 bases agree with TRBD1. The V gene's germline CDR1 is MNHEY and CDR2 SMNVEV (reference sequence). The ends lost 0 bases at V and 0 bases at J; junction bases unmatched: 7. CDR3 length: 17 amino acids.

This clone was detected only a few times. The chain recombines TRBV28 with TRBJ2-7; 7 bases line up with TRBD2. Germline V gene sequence: CDR1 MDHEN, CDR2 SYDVKM. With 6 bases clipped from V and 5 bases from J, the junction kept 1 base outside the gene matches. The CDR3 is 11 amino acids. The CDR3 loop is CASRGGDEQYF. DNA for the CDR3: TGTGCCAGCAGGGGGGGGGACGAGCAGTACTTC.

The CDR3: CAWSVNGPGPIIHNSPLHF. CDR3 sequence (DNA): TGTGCCTGGAGTGTAAATGGCCCAGGGCCAATAATCCATAATTCACCCCTCCACTTT. This chain connects TRBV30 to TRBJ1-6, with D possibly TRBD1 on 5 matching bases. Germline-derived CDR1 and CDR2 are GTSNPN and SVGIG (reference sequence). The CDR3 is 19 amino acids. Trimming removed 0 bases at V and 5 bases at J, with 23 bases between.

The genes are TRBV9 and TRBJ2-1; 9 bases fit TRBD1. Germline CDR1 and CDR2: SGDLS and YYNGEE. The CDR3 is 16 amino acids. After removal of 2 bases from V and 7 bases from J, the junction contained 10 bases not matched to a gene. CDR3 nucleotides: TGTGCCAGCAGCGTGCGTCATGGGACAGGGTTGAATGAGCAGTTCTTC. It specifies CASSVRHGTGLNEQFF.

The V gene is TRBV27, the J gene TRBJ1-4, with D maybe TRBD1 (5 bases). This CDR3 is built from 14 residues. The V and J ends lost 5 bases and 8 bases respectively, with 15 bases between them. CDR1 is MNHEY, CDR2 SMNVEV, per germline (reference sequence). The CDR3 DNA follows: TGTGCCAGCAGTCCCGTAGGGGTAGGGGAAAAACTGTTTTTT. It codes for CASSPVGVGEKLFF.

This chain links TRBV11-3 with TRBJ2-2; D is uncertain. Trimming removed 3 bases from V and 8 bases from J, with 10 bases in between. CDR3 length: 13 amino acids. From germline, CDR1 is SGHNT and CDR2 YENEEA. The CDR3 nucleotides are TGTGCCAGCAGCTTGACAATTCCTGGGGAGCTGTTTTTT. The encoded protein is CASSLTIPGELFF.

J is TRBJ1-4 and V is TRBV5-1; TRBD1 agrees at 9 bases. The ends lost 2 bases at V and 3 bases at J; junction bases unmatched: 5. The germline V gene encodes CDR1 SGHRS and CDR2 YFSETQ. This CDR3 comprises 16 residues. This CDR3 reads CASSLRRDRANEKLFF. Here the CDR3 DNA reads TGCGCCAGCAGCTTAAGGAGGGACAGGGCTAATGAAAAACTGTTTTTT.

The CDR3 region is CASRADRSNQPQHF. The CDR3 DNA is TGTGCCAGCAGGGCGGACAGAAGCAATCAGCCCCAGCATTTT. The chain recombines TRBV6-5 with TRBJ1-5; D might be TRBD1 (6 bases). The CDR3 runs to 14 residues. The germline CDR1 and CDR2 sequences are MNHEY and SVGAGI. V dropped 6 bases and J dropped 1 base, with 10 bases sitting between them.

The V gene is TRBV4-2, the J gene TRBJ1-2, with 9 bases that match TRBD1. Trimming at V came to 0 bases and at J to 5 bases, leaving 10 bases not matched to a gene. Germline CDR1 and CDR2: LGHNA and YNFKEQ. The CDR3 runs 17 residues. Here the CDR3 DNA reads TGTGCCAGCAGCCAAGATTGGGATGGGGACAGGGTTTATGGCTACACCTTC. Its translation: CASSQDWDGDRVYGYTF.

The chain links TRBV6-4 to TRBJ2-5; tentatively, D is TRBD2 (6 bases). V dropped 11 bases and J dropped 1 base, with 14 bases sitting between them. Germline V gene data show CDR1 as MRHNA and CDR2 as SNTAGT. This CDR3 comprises 13 residues. CDR3 sequence: CASLGGAQETQYF. Written as DNA, the CDR3 is TGTGCCTCCTTGGGCGGGGCCCAAGAGACCCAGTACTTC.

V is TRBV9 and J is TRBJ2-3; TRBD1 matches 9 bases. Germline V CDR1 and CDR2: SGDLS, YYNGEE. V was pared by 4 bases and J by 3 bases, with 9 bases of the junction left unmatched. The CDR3 loop spans 16 amino acids. CDR3 nucleotides: TGTGCCAGCAGCCCTGAGGGGACAGGGACGACAGATACGCAGTATTTT. It yields the protein CASSPEGTGTTDTQYF.

The chain links TRBV7-9 to TRBJ1-2, with 8 bases lining up with TRBD1. V was pared by 2 bases and J by 7 bases, with 9 bases of the junction left unmatched. The CDR3 has 15 residues. In germline, CDR1 is SEHNR, CDR2 FQNEAQ (reference sequence). CDR3 sequence: CASSLHAGQDLGYTF. CDR3 DNA sequence: TGTGCCAGCAGCTTACACGCGGGACAGGACCTTGGCTACACCTTC.

This clone was seen a few times. This chain joins TRBV6-5 and TRBJ2-1; 10 nucleotides align to TRBD2. This CDR3 comprises 14 residues. V lost 8 bases, J lost 1 base, and 2 bases stayed unmatched. Germline CDR1 reads MNHEY; CDR2 reads SVGAGI. The CDR3 loop reads CASLAGASYNEQFF. For the CDR3, the DNA is TGTGCCAGCCTAGCGGGAGCATCCTACAATGAGCAGTTCTTC.

V gene TRBV5-4 combines with J gene TRBJ1-3; tentatively, D is TRBD1 (5 bases). Trimming took off 0 bases at V and 2 bases at J, with 9 bases between the two ends. The CDR3 consists of 15 residues. CDR1 is SGHNT and CDR2 is YYREEE in the germline V gene (reference sequence). The CDR3 DNA follows: TGTGCCAGCAGCTTGGATCAGGGAACTGGAAACACCATATATTTT. Residues: CASSLDQGTGNTIYF.

This chain joins TRBV6-1 and TRBJ1-1, with 11 positions matching TRBD1. Germline V gene data show CDR1 as MNHNS and CDR2 as SASEGT. This CDR3 has 15 amino acids. Trimming removed 6 bases from V and 1 base from J; junction bases left unmatched: 4. The CDR3 loop is CASSWTGGRNTEAFF. CDR3 bases: TGTGCCAGCAGCTGGACAGGGGGCCGGAACACTGAAGCTTTCTTT.

V and J are TRBV2 and TRBJ2-5; TRBD1 matches 8 bases. The CDR3 is 13 residues long. Germline CDR1 is SNHLY and CDR2 is FYNNEI. V lost 8 bases and J lost 5; bases outside the gene matches: 7. The CDR3 coding sequence is TGTGCCAGCTGGACAGGGAAAGGCGAGACCCAGTACTTC. Its translation is CASWTGKGETQYF.

The J gene is TRBJ2-3, the V gene TRBV10-3; perhaps TRBD2 as D (6 bases). Germline loops: CDR1 ENHRY, CDR2 SYGVKD. This CDR3 has 14 residues. The V end was cut by 6 bases, the J end by 6 bases, with 16 bases between. CDR3 sequence: CAIRGDSPGDTQYF. In DNA form, the CDR3 reads TGTGCCATCAGGGGGGACTCACCGGGTGATACGCAGTATTTT.